This TCR beta chain was obtained from a study of shared clonotypes between healthy human individuals. V lost 2 bases and J 6 bases, leaving 13 bases between the germline ends. Germline assignment: CDR1 LNHNV and CDR2 YYDKDF (reference sequence). The CDR3 has 15 residues. TCRdb's copy holds only in-frame clones and misses some; the assay was immunoSEQ multiplex PCR. The sample includes about a million clones, under 80% seen only once; the top ten take 1.4% to 1.5%. Sequencing was done on a sample of memory CD4+ T cells sorted from blood. The subset here: CD45RA-negative fraction. The V and J genes are TRBV15 and TRBJ1-4; D not certain. This TCR derives from a man aged 18 to 30 in good health. CDR3 loop: CATSRREGNDEKLFF. DNA for the CDR3: TGTGCCACCAGCAGACGGGAAGGTAACGATGAAAAACTGTTTTTT.